Each of the 32 T cell receptor beta chains below was sequenced from the same sample in a study of blood T cell repertoires in COVID-19. Produced via immunoSEQ multiplex PCR; TCRdb's table is partial and in-frame only. The sample consists of more than 200,000 clones, 70% to 85% of them appearing once. The sample was peripheral blood. The receptors were gathered from a woman aged 40 to 50 who had recovered from COVID-19.

This clone was seen a few times. The chain joins TRBV5-1 to TRBJ2-3, with TRBD2 as a possible D gene (5 bases). Germline lookup yields CDR1 SGHRS and CDR2 YFSETQ. V gave up 2 bases and J gave up 4 bases, with 11 bases separating them. This CDR3 region has 14 residues. For the CDR3, the DNA is TGCGCCAGCAGCTTAGAGAGGGTGCCAGATACGCAGTATTTT. It translates to CASSLERVPDTQYF.

J is TRBJ2-5 and V is TRBV30; the match to TRBD1 covers 8 bases. Germline V gives CDR1 GTSNPN, CDR2 SVGIG (reference sequence). The CDR3 is made up of 12 amino acids. V gave up 5 bases and J gave up 2 bases; unmatched junction bases: 1. In nucleotides, the CDR3 is TGTGCCTGGGGGACAGGTCAAGAGACCCAGTACTTC. The encoded protein is CAWGTGQETQYF. The full variable domain, in which reference TRBV30 and TRBJ2-5 provide the parts outside the CDR3, is SQTIHQWPATLVQPVGSPLSLECTVEGTSNPNLYWYRQAAGRGLQLLFYSVGIGQISSEVPQNLSASRPQDRQFILSSKKLLLSDSGFYLCAWGTGQETQYFGPGTRLLVL.

There are a few counts of this clone. The chain links TRBV30 to TRBJ1-4; 8 bases align to TRBD1. Germline CDR1 reads GTSNPN; CDR2 reads SVGIG (reference sequence). The junction had 7 bases not matched to a gene; V was cut back by 2 bases and J by 8 bases. The CDR3 is 14 residues long. Written as DNA, the CDR3 is TGTGCCTGGAGTTGGACAGGGATGCAGGAAAAACTGTTTTTT. Translating gives CAWSWTGMQEKLFF.

The gene calls are TRBV10-3 and TRBJ2-5; the D gene is possibly TRBD1 (6 bases). Trimming left V 6 bases short and J 4 bases short, with 12 bases between. Germline CDR1 ENHRY, CDR2 SYGVKD. The CDR3 has 13 residues. The CDR3 DNA reads as TGTGCCATCAGGGACAGTTTGAGAGAGACCCAGTACTTC. Amino acid sequence: CAIRDSLRETQYF.

The chain uses TRBV19 and TRBJ1-2; 7 bases line up with TRBD1. The length of the CDR3 is 13 residues. With 10 bases clipped from V and 7 bases from J, the junction kept 12 bases outside the gene matches. CDR1 LNHDA and CDR2 SQIVND come from the germline V gene (reference sequence). CDR3 in amino acids: CATWIQGSRGYTF. CDR3 sequence (DNA): TGTGCCACTTGGATACAGGGGTCGCGTGGCTACACCTTC.

The V call is TRBV10-3, the J call TRBJ2-7; 9 bases are a match to TRBD1. Trimming at V came to 1 base and at J to 7 bases, leaving 5 bases not matched to a gene. This CDR3 has 14 residues. The germline V gene encodes CDR1 ENHRY and CDR2 SYGVKD. This CDR3 is CAISEYGQGKEQYF. CDR3 coding DNA: TGTGCCATCAGTGAGTACGGACAGGGGAAGGAGCAGTACTTC.

J is TRBJ1-2 and V is TRBV11-2, with 7 nucleotides matching TRBD1. This CDR3 contains 15 residues. Trimming took 5 bases from V and 4 from J; bases not matched to a gene: 10. Germline CDR1 SGHAT, CDR2 FQNNGV. CDR3 sequence (DNA): TGTGCCAGCAGCCCCGGAGGGACAGCCTTCTATGGCTACACCTTC. Its protein product is CASSPGGTAFYGYTF.

This clone was counted between two and nine times. This sequence joins TRBV5-6 and TRBJ1-4, with 7 bases that match TRBD1. Germline lookup yields CDR1 SGHDT and CDR2 YYEEEE. Germline trimming cut 5 bases from V and 4 bases from J; bases unmatched to any gene: 5. The CDR3 covers 14 residues. CDR3 DNA: TGTGCCAGCAGTTCGGGACAGAATAATGAAAAACTGTTTTTT. Amino acids: CASSSGQNNEKLFF.

The gene calls are TRBV19 and TRBJ2-6; possibly TRBD1 for D (5 bases). Germline V CDR1 and CDR2: LNHDA, SQIVND (reference sequence). The CDR3 loop spans 15 amino acids. Between the trimmed V and J ends, which lost 6 bases and 0 bases, there was a span of 9 bases. In nucleotides, the CDR3 is TGTGCCAGTAGAGCAGGGCCCTCTGGGGCCAACGTCCTGACTTTC. As protein: CASRAGPSGANVLTF.

This clone has just one count. The rearrangement links TRBV19 to TRBJ1-1, with a possible D match to TRBD1 (5 bases). Germline CDR1 and CDR2: LNHDA and SQIVND (reference sequence). CDR3 length equals 13 residues. Trimming pared 10 bases from V and 4 bases from J, leaving 16 bases between. CDR3 DNA: TGTGCCACCACCCACCCCCAGGGCACTGAAGCTTTCTTT. Amino acids: CATTHPQGTEAFF.

The V and J genes are TRBV12-3 or TRBV12-4 and TRBJ2-7; D is unresolved. The ends were cut back, 3 bases at V and 6 bases at J, with 12 bases in the middle. CDR3 length equals 13 residues. CDR3 sequence reads: CASSFFGGGEQYF. In DNA form, the CDR3 reads TGTGCCAGCAGTTTTTTTGGTGGCGGCGAGCAGTACTTC.

The J gene is TRBJ2-1, the V gene TRBV7-2, with 12 bases matching TRBD2. The CDR3 runs to 16 residues. The J segment lost 10 bases and the V segment lost 3 bases, leaving 10 bases of the junction unmatched. Germline V gene lookup returns CDR1 SGHTA and CDR2 FQGNSA. The CDR3 loop reads CASSFLLAGGEGEQFF. The CDR3 bases are TGTGCCAGCAGCTTCTTACTAGCGGGGGGTGAGGGGGAGCAGTTCTTC.

V and J are TRBV18 and TRBJ1-2, with D perhaps TRBD1 (5 bases). The ends were cut back, 1 base at V and 4 bases at J, with 10 bases in the middle. Germline V lookup: CDR1 KGHSH, CDR2 LQKENI. The CDR3 runs to 14 residues. The CDR3 DNA is TGTGCCAGCTCACCACTGACAGATACCTATGGCTACACCTTC. It specifies CASSPLTDTYGYTF.

As concerns this clone: Compared with germline, one end of the junction differs, possibly owing to a read error. The CDR3 is CASSGGNRAGANVLTF. In nucleotides, the CDR3 is TGCGCTAGCAGTGGGGGTAACAGGGCTGGGGCCAACGTCCTGACTTTC. The chain has TRBV5-1 and TRBJ2-6; the D gene is possibly TRBD1 (6 bases). The CDR3 runs to 16 residues. Germline loops: CDR1 SGHRS, CDR2 YFSETQ.

The rearrangement links TRBV6-5 to TRBJ1-3, with D possibly TRBD1 on 5 matching bases. CDR1 and CDR2 (germline): MNHEY, SVGAGI. CDR3 size: 15 residues. V was clipped by 7 bases and J by 1 base, with 14 bases between them. CDR3 sequence reads: CASIVGGWSGNTIYF. Here the CDR3 DNA reads TGTGCCAGCATAGTCGGGGGTTGGTCTGGAAACACCATATATTTT.

This clone has more than one count but fewer than ten. The chain uses TRBV5-1 and TRBJ1-1; tentative D call: TRBD1 (6 bases). Germline V lookup: CDR1 SGHRS, CDR2 YFSETQ. There are 14 residues in the CDR3. With 2 bases removed from V and 6 bases from J, the gap between germline ends came to 14 bases. CDR3 bases: TGCGCCAGCAGCTTTGGACAGACCTCTTCTGAAGCTTTCTTT. Its protein is CASSFGQTSSEAFF.

The CDR3 sequence is CASSYNPSGNYNEQFF. As DNA, the CDR3 is TGTGCCAGCAGTTACAACCCTAGCGGCAACTACAATGAGCAGTTCTTC. The chain carries TRBV6-5 and TRBJ2-1; the match to TRBD2 covers 7 bases. The CDR3 has 16 residues. V gave up 2 bases and J gave up 3 bases; unmatched junction bases: 7. Germline V gene sequence: CDR1 MNHEY, CDR2 SVGAGI.

V is TRBV18 and J is TRBJ1-2; D not certain. The CDR3 loop spans 13 amino acids. The germline V and J ends were trimmed by 3 bases and 3 bases, with 8 bases remaining between them. CDR1 is KGHSH, CDR2 LQKENI, per germline. CDR3 amino acids: CASSPAGDYGYTF. CDR3 sequence (DNA): TGTGCCAGCTCACCGGCTGGAGACTATGGCTACACCTTC.

The V call is TRBV30, the J call TRBJ1-5, with D possibly TRBD1 on 6 matching bases. Deletions cut 3 bases from V and 0 bases from J, with 12 bases between. The CDR3 contains 15 residues. Germline V lookup: CDR1 GTSNPN, CDR2 SVGIG (reference sequence). The CDR3 nucleotides are TGTGCCTGGAGGCCGGACAGTTATAGCAATCAGCCCCAGCATTTT. It specifies CAWRPDSYSNQPQHF.

This chain uses TRBV13 with TRBJ2-7, with D possibly TRBD1 on 6 matching bases. CDR1 is PRHDT, CDR2 FYEKMQ, per germline (reference sequence). V was shortened by 4 bases and J by 3 bases, with 16 bases between the two germline ends. There are 15 residues in the CDR3. CDR3 DNA sequence: TGTGCCAGCAGCTCCGGACACAGGGAGTACTACGAGCAGTACTTC. Amino acids: CASSSGHREYYEQYF.

The chain couples TRBV5-1 to TRBJ1-1; 7 bases agree with TRBD1. Per germline, CDR1 SGHRS and CDR2 YFSETQ. J lost 4 bases, V lost 5 bases, and 11 bases had no gene match. There are 15 residues in the CDR3. The CDR3 protein is CASSEGTAIRTEAFF. In DNA, the CDR3 is TGCGCCAGCAGTGAAGGGACAGCAATCCGCACTGAAGCTTTCTTT.

The chain recombines TRBV30 with TRBJ1-2; 9 bases align to TRBD1. The CDR3 covers 14 residues. V shed 2 bases and J 5 bases; nucleotides not matched to a gene: 6. CDR1 and CDR2 (germline): GTSNPN, SVGIG (reference sequence). The DNA for the CDR3 is TGTGCCTGGAGTCCGGGGACAGGGCCTTATGGCTACACCTTC. Its translation: CAWSPGTGPYGYTF.

The V call is TRBV5-6, the J call TRBJ1-2; a possible D gene is TRBD1 (6 bases). The CDR3 consists of 13 residues. V shed 2 bases and J shed 2 bases, with 7 bases lying between them. Germline V gene sequence: CDR1 SGHDT, CDR2 YYEEEE. The CDR3 is CASSFQGNYGYTF. The CDR3 coding sequence is TGTGCCAGCAGCTTCCAGGGGAACTATGGCTACACCTTC.

The rearrangement joins TRBV18 to TRBJ1-1; D might be TRBD1 (5 bases). Trimming pared 4 bases from V and 2 bases from J, leaving 11 bases between. The CDR3 is 14 residues long. Germline V gene sequence: CDR1 KGHSH, CDR2 LQKENI. In DNA, the CDR3 is TGTGCCAGCTCACGACAGTGGCCTAACACTGAAGCTTTCTTT. Its protein is CASSRQWPNTEAFF.

The sample holds one count of this clone. The chain combines TRBV11-3 with TRBJ2-1; 8 bases agree with TRBD2. The CDR3 extends over 15 amino acids. CDR1 and CDR2 (germline): SGHNT, YENEEA. V lost 5 bases to trimming and J lost 7 bases; unmatched junction nucleotides: 10. CDR3 DNA sequence: TGTGCCAGCAGCCTTAGCGGGGCGCGGGGGAATGAGCAGTTCTTC. Protein sequence: CASSLSGARGNEQFF.

This chain links TRBV4-3 with TRBJ2-1; 9 bases align to TRBD1. The CDR3 is 16 amino acids. V trimming: 4 bases; J trimming: 6 bases; junction bases outside the gene matches: 10. Germline V gene data show CDR1 as LGHNA and CDR2 as YSLEER. The CDR3 nucleotides are TGCGCCAGCAGCCTCCTCCTGACAGGGGGAAGCAATGAGCAGTTCTTC. Residues: CASSLLLTGGSNEQFF.

The chain is built from TRBV29-1 and TRBJ1-2, with a tentative D call TRBD1 (5 bases). The CDR3 covers 11 residues. V lost 1 base to trimming and J lost 8 bases, with 8 bases between them. Germline CDR1 reads SQVTM; CDR2 reads ANQGSEA. CDR3 loop: CSVEGQWGYTF. CDR3 bases: TGCAGCGTTGAAGGACAGTGGGGCTACACCTTC.

V gene TRBV6-2 or TRBV6-3 combines with J gene TRBJ2-7; perhaps TRBD1 as D (5 bases). V was shortened by 4 bases and J by 2 bases, with 12 bases between the two germline ends. The CDR3 is made up of 14 amino acids. CDR1 and CDR2 from the germline V gene are MNHEY and SVGEGT. The DNA of the CDR3 is TGTGCCAGCAGTTTTCCCTTCAGGGCCTACGAGCAGTACTTC. Its protein is CASSFPFRAYEQYF.

The chain uses TRBV5-4 and TRBJ1-4; D not certain. The V gene lost 0 bases and the J gene lost 5 bases, with 14 bases spanning the gap. The germline CDR1 and CDR2 sequences are SGHNT and YYREEE (reference sequence). CDR3 size: 16 residues. DNA of the CDR3: TGTGCCAGCAGCTTGGGACTCCGAAGGGAGAATGAAAAACTGTTTTTT. As protein: CASSLGLRRENEKLFF.

This chain joins TRBV28 and TRBJ1-1; 9 nucleotides match TRBD1. This CDR3 is built from 12 residues. V lost 9 bases, J lost 3 bases, and 2 bases stayed unmatched. The germline V gene encodes CDR1 MDHEN and CDR2 SYDVKM. The CDR3 reads CASGTGHTEAFF. DNA of the CDR3: TGTGCCAGTGGGACAGGGCACACTGAAGCTTTCTTT.

V and J are TRBV12-3 or TRBV12-4 and TRBJ2-1; D remains ambiguous. V was trimmed by 3 bases and J by 5 bases, leaving 5 bases between them. The CDR3 is made up of 12 amino acids. The CDR3 reads CASSFFDNEQFF. DNA for the CDR3: TGTGCCAGCAGTTTCTTTGACAATGAGCAGTTCTTC.

This clone has just one count. The chain has TRBV29-1 and TRBJ1-2, with D possibly TRBD1 on 6 matching bases. The length of the CDR3 is 16 residues. Germline lookup yields CDR1 SQVTM and CDR2 ANQGSEA. V lost 7 bases and J lost 1, with 22 bases in between. As DNA, the CDR3 is TGCAGCGGTGAGGGTGTGGCAGGGGACGGTAACTATGGCTACACCTTC. Translation: CSGEGVAGDGNYGYTF.